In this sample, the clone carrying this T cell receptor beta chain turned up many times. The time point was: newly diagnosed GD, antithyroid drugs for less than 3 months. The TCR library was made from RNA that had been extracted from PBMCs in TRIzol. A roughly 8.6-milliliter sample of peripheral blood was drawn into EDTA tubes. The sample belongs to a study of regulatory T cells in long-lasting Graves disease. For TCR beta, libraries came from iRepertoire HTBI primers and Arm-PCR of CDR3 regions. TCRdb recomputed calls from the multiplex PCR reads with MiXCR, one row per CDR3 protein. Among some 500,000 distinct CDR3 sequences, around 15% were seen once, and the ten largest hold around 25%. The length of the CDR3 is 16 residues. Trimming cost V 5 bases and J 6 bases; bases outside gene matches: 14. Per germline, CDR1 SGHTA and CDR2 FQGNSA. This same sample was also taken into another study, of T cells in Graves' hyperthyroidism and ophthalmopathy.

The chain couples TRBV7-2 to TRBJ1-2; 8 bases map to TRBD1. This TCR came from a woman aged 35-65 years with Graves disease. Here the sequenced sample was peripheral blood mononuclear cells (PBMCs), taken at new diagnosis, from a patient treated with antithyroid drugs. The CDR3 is CASSRDGRRGLDGYTF. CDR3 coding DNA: TGTGCCAGCAGCCGCGATGGGCGCAGGGGGCTTGATGGCTACACCTTC.